The clone carrying this T cell receptor (beta chain) was seen only a few times. Its target is unknown. The sample is drawn from a study of response to subunit inactivated influenza vaccine. TCRdb ran MiXCR on the RT-PCR reads and lists one entry per CDR3 protein. The sample lists hundreds of thousands of distinct CDR3 sequences, around 18% occurring once. Germline V gene lookup returns CDR1 MNHEY and CDR2 SVGEGT. The CDR3 runs to 15 residues. Trimming stripped 2 bases from V and 0 bases from J, with 7 bases between. Study-wide results and caveats: Authors proposed each seasonal influenza vaccination draws in few new T cells.

This chain connects TRBV6-2 or TRBV6-3 to TRBJ2-2; D not resolved. The sequencing used PBMCs from blood, collected 4 to 6 days after vaccination. The sequence was obtained from a man aged 45-65 years who received an inactivated influenza vaccine. The CDR3 loop reads CASSYRNANTGELFF. CDR3 sequence (DNA): TGTGCCAGCAGTTACAGGAACGCGAACACCGGGGAGCTGTTTTTT.